The following is a T cell receptor beta chain sequence with its context. Its antigen remains unidentified. The sample belongs to a study of cytomegalovirus exposure and HLA in healthy donors. Study-level findings and limits: Segments of the TCR beta V type were, in most cases, productive about 87% or about 30% of the time in an earlier analysis.

The PCR used 60 Vbeta and 13 Jbeta primers. TCRdb's table, derived via immunoSEQ multiplex PCR, lists solely in-frame clones and lacks some. The sample consists of 200,000 or so clones, 65% to 85% of them appearing once. The CDR3 covers 16 residues. CDR1 and CDR2 from the germline V gene are MGHRA and YSYEKL. The ends lost 4 bases at V and 5 bases at J; junction bases unmatched: 11. This sequence joins TRBV4-1 and TRBJ2-5, with 9 bases matching TRBD2. This TCR was sampled from a man over 45 in good health and CMV-seronegative. Material for sequencing was PBMCs. The CDR3 loop reads CASSRLLAGVEETQYF. CDR3 nucleotide sequence: TGCGCCAGCAGCCGCCTCTTAGCGGGAGTAGAGGAGACCCAGTACTTC.